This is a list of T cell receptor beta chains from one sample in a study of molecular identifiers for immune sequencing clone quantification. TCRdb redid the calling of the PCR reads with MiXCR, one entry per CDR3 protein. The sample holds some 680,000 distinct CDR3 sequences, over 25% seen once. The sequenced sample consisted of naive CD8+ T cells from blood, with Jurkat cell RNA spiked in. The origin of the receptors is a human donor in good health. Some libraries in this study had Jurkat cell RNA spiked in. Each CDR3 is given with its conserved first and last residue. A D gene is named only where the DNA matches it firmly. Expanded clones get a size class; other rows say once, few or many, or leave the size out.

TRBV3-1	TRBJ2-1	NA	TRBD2	TGTGCCAGCAACCAAGTTCCAGGACTAGGTCCCGAGCAGTTCTTC	CASNQVPGLGPEQFF
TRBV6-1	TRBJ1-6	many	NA	TGTGCCAGCAGCGGTTGGGACGGAGTTAATTCACCCCTCCACTTT	CASSGWDGVNSPLHF
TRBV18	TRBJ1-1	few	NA	TGTGCCAGCTCACTCGAGGTAGCCCCTGAAGCTTTCTTT	CASSLEVAPEAFF
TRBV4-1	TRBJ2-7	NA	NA	TGCGCCAGCAGCCAAGCTTGGGGGGGGCAGCGCTCCTACGAGCCGTACTTC	CASSQAWGGQRSYEPYF
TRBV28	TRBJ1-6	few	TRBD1	TGTGCCAGCAGTTGGAGGGACAGGCCACAGAGCTCCTATAATTCACCCCTCCACTTT	CASSWRDRPQSSYNSPLHF
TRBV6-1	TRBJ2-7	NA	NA	TGTGCCAGCAGTGAAACAGGTTTATCCTACGAGCAGTACTTC	CASSETGLSYEQYF
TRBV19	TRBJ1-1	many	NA	TGTGCCAGTACCCCAAGGACCTGGGCTGAAGCTTTCTTT	CASTPRTWAEAFF
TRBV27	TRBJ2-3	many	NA	TGTGCCAGCAGTTTATTAGGCGACACTAGCACAGATACGCAGTATTTT	CASSLLGDTSTDTQYF
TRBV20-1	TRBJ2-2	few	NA	TGCAGTGCTAGAGATAGGGACGCAATTTCAGGGGAGCTGTTTTTT	CSARDRDAISGELFF
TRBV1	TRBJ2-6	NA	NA	TGCACCAGCAGCCAAACCCGGACAGAAACGCTCTCTGGGGCCAACGTCCTGACTTTC	CTSSQTRTETLSGANVLTF
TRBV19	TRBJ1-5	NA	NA	TGTGCCAGTAGTATGGAGGGGCACTTTCAGCCCCAGCATTTT	CASSMEGHFQPQHF